Sequencing of this T cell receptor beta chain was carried out in a study of T cells in tuberculosis. Study information: T cells were selected with CD1B tetramers loaded with glucose monomycolate. IGRA-negative adolescents, IGRA-positive adolescents with latent tuberculosis and adults with active tuberculosis formed this South African cohort. The study, taken as a whole, reports: Samples were chosen by availability of cryopreserved specimens.

On this clone: Its matching antigen is unknown.

The method was immunoSEQ multiplex PCR; TCRdb's version includes in-frame clones alone and lacks a portion of them. In the table there are about 25,000 clones, around nine tenths of which are singletons. Adolescents were screened for latent TB by skin test and IGRA. The germline gives CDR1 SGHRS, CDR2 YFSETQ. Trimming stripped 5 bases from V and 4 bases from J, with 13 bases between. The CDR3 spans 13 residues. This chain connects TRBV5-1 to TRBJ2-7, with a weak D call TRBD1 (7 bases). Sample: PBMCs. This TCR was recovered from a donor under 30 with latent tuberculosis or without tuberculosis infection. Some clones in this sample may be carry-over from other donors' samples. The CDR3 nucleotides read TGCGCCAGCAGTAGTCAGGGGGGATACGAGCAGTACTTC. This translates into CASSSQGGYEQYF.